Described below is a single T cell receptor (beta chain) sequence and its context. The antigen remains undetermined. One junction end disagrees with the germline gene, perhaps due to a read error. Measured with immunoSEQ multiplex PCR; TCRdb has only the in-frame clones, and not every one. In the table there are 95,000 to 100,000 clones, approximately 90% of which are singletons. The data are from a study of identifying expanded T cells in peripheral blood. Study findings and constraints: Clone count variance between approximately two-week samples rose with total template count. Over around two and four weeks, about 15 and 18 clones changed, versus approximately 1.2 between replicates.

No infections or other immune events were documented during collection. CDR1 and CDR2 from the germline V gene are PRHDT and FYEKMQ (reference sequence). The CDR3 has 15 amino acids. The TCR comes from a person aged 18 to 70 in good health. The V and J genes are TRBV13 and TRBJ1-1; 8 bases align to TRBD1. The specimen sequenced was blood. The CDR3 coding sequence is TGTGCCAGCAGCCTCACGACAGGGGCAGGTACTGGAGCTCTCTTT. This translates into CASSLTTGAGTGALF.